The 20 T cell receptor beta chains below all came from one sample that was sequenced in a study of cytomegalovirus exposure and HLA in healthy donors. Amplification used 60 Vbeta primers and 13 Jbeta primers. Assay used: immunoSEQ multiplex PCR; TCRdb lists only in-frame clones, some missing. This table holds over 200,000 clones. The sequencing sample was made of PBMCs. Receptor source: a woman aged 25 to 39 in good health and CMV-seropositive.

This chain uses TRBV10-3 with TRBJ1-4, with unresolved D. This CDR3 contains 14 residues. Trimming stripped 3 bases from V and 3 bases from J, with 8 bases between. Germline values: CDR1 ENHRY, CDR2 SYGVKD. The CDR3 loop reads CAISELQSNEKLFF. The CDR3 DNA reads as TGTGCCATCAGTGAACTACAATCTAATGAAAAACTGTTTTTT.

The chain joins TRBV19 to TRBJ1-4; TRBD1 is a possible D gene (5 bases). CDR3 length: 16 residues. From germline, CDR1 is LNHDA and CDR2 SQIVND (reference sequence). Trimming pared 7 bases from V and 4 bases from J, leaving 19 bases between. CDR3: CASTSNPDNHNEKLFF. The CDR3 DNA sequence: TGTGCCAGTACCTCAAACCCGGACAACCATAATGAAAAACTGTTTTTT.

The chain uses TRBV19 and TRBJ1-5, with TRBD1 matching 10 bases. The CDR3 runs 13 residues. V dropped 8 bases and J dropped 4; count of bases not matched to a gene: 2. The germline CDR1 and CDR2 sequences are LNHDA and SQIVND (reference sequence). CDR3 bases: TGTGCCAGTTGGGACAGGGGAAATCAGCCCCAGCATTTT. Translation: CASWDRGNQPQHF.

The chain couples TRBV27 to TRBJ1-4; D not resolved. CDR3 size: 14 residues. Germline V gene data show CDR1 as MNHEY and CDR2 as SMNVEV (reference sequence). The V end was cut by 6 bases, the J end by 5 bases, with 13 bases between. The CDR3 loop is CASSLQLKNEKLFF. CDR3 in DNA: TGTGCCAGCAGCCTACAGCTAAAAAATGAAAAACTGTTTTTT.

The CDR3: CASTRNRASNQPQHF. As DNA, the CDR3 is TGTGCCAGCACCCGGAACAGAGCTAGCAATCAGCCCCAGCATTTT. The chain uses TRBV2 and TRBJ1-5; D not resolved. Germline V gene sequence: CDR1 SNHLY, CDR2 FYNNEI. Trimming cost V 7 bases and J 0 bases, with 13 bases left between them. The CDR3 is made up of 15 amino acids.

The V gene is TRBV9, the J gene TRBJ1-3; possibly TRBD1 for D (5 bases). Germline V gene sequence: CDR1 SGDLS, CDR2 YYNGEE. Trimming took off 3 bases at V and 3 bases at J, with 16 bases between the two ends. This CDR3 is built from 16 residues. CDR3 in amino acids: CASSADHRFGGNTIYF. CDR3 in DNA: TGTGCCAGCAGCGCAGATCACAGGTTCGGTGGAAACACCATATATTTT. Full variable domain (remainder filled in from reference TRBV9 and TRBJ1-3): DSGVTQTPKHLITATGQRVTLRCSPRSGDLSVYWYQQSLDQGLQFLIQYYNGEERAKGNILERFSAQQFPDLHSELNLSSLELGDSALYFCASSADHRFGGNTIYFGEGSWLTVV.

The chain is built from TRBV7-6 and TRBJ2-7, with TRBD2 identical over 8 bases. The V segment lost 1 base and the J segment 2 bases; nucleotides outside the gene matches: 4. This CDR3 spans 15 amino acids. In germline, CDR1 is SGHVS, CDR2 FNYEAQ. CDR3 residues: CASSLGTGGPYEQYF. The CDR3 DNA sequence: TGTGCCAGCAGCTTAGGAACGGGGGGGCCCTACGAGCAGTACTTC.

The gene calls are TRBV6-1 and TRBJ1-2, with 9 bases matching TRBD1. Germline CDR1 is MNHNS and CDR2 is SASEGT. This CDR3 contains 13 residues. The ends lost 11 bases at V and 5 bases at J; junction bases unmatched: 9. The CDR3 loop reads CAGLGQGLYGYTF. The CDR3 nucleotides read TGTGCCGGGCTGGGACAGGGCCTATATGGCTACACCTTC.

This chain links TRBV6-5 with TRBJ1-2, with D perhaps matching TRBD1 (6 bases). The germline V and J ends were trimmed by 7 bases and 5 bases, with 11 bases remaining between them. The length of the CDR3 is 12 residues. The germline V gene has CDR1 MNHEY and CDR2 SVGAGI. The CDR3 protein is CASKGGTYGYTF. CDR3 bases: TGTGCCAGCAAGGGGGGGACGTATGGCTACACCTTC.

The chain recombines TRBV2 with TRBJ2-1; 12 bases align to TRBD1. The CDR3 has 16 amino acids. V trimming: 8 bases; J trimming: 7 bases; junction bases outside the gene matches: 12. Germline V gives CDR1 SNHLY, CDR2 FYNNEI. In DNA, the CDR3 is TGTGCCAGCGCGTGGCCGGGACAGGGGGCGCGGAATGAGCAGTTCTTC. Translated: CASAWPGQGARNEQFF.

The chain couples TRBV2 to TRBJ2-7; a possible D gene is TRBD1 (6 bases). The germline V and J ends were trimmed by 6 bases and 1 base, with 13 bases remaining between them. Per germline, CDR1 SNHLY and CDR2 FYNNEI. The CDR3 has 14 amino acids. This CDR3 reads CASRGRDTSYEQYF. Here the CDR3 DNA reads TGTGCCAGCAGGGGCCGGGACACATCCTACGAGCAGTACTTC.

Written as DNA, the CDR3 is TGTGCCAGCAGCTCCGGACCCCTCAGGGGCTCCTACGAGCAGTACTTC. This gives the protein CASSSGPLRGSYEQYF. The chain is built from TRBV5-6 and TRBJ2-7, with a weak D call TRBD1 (6 bases). V was pared by 3 bases and J by 0 bases, with 16 bases between. This CDR3 region has 16 residues. Germline lookup yields CDR1 SGHDT and CDR2 YYEEEE. Together with reference TRBV5-6 and TRBJ2-7, the CDR3 gives the full variable domain: DAGVTQSPTHLIKTRGQQVTLRCSPKSGHDTVSWYQQALGQGPQFIFQYYEEEERQRGNFPDRFSGHQFPNYSSELNVNALLLGDSALYLCASSSGPLRGSYEQYFGPGTRLTVT.

The chain uses TRBV18 and TRBJ2-1, with 9 bases lining up with TRBD1. Germline V lookup: CDR1 KGHSH, CDR2 LQKENI. V lost 4 bases and J lost 14; bases outside the gene matches: 9. The CDR3 has 13 amino acids. CDR3 amino acids: CASSQGTGNKEFF. The DNA for the CDR3 is TGTGCCAGCTCACAAGGGACAGGGAACAAGGAGTTCTTC.

This chain connects TRBV28 to TRBJ2-7; 8 bases match TRBD1. Germline lookup yields CDR1 MDHEN and CDR2 SYDVKM. This CDR3 contains 13 residues. Germline trimming cut 6 bases from V and 4 bases from J; bases unmatched to any gene: 5. This chain's CDR3 is CASSTRGRYEQYF. In DNA, the CDR3 is TGTGCCAGCAGCACCAGGGGGCGGTACGAGCAGTACTTC.

The CDR3 coding sequence is TGCAGCGTTGATGGACTCGGGACAGCACAAGAGACCCAGTACTTC. Translated: CSVDGLGTAQETQYF. The genes are TRBV29-1 and TRBJ2-5; 7 bases align to TRBD1. The length of the CDR3 is 15 residues. Trimming at V came to 3 bases and at J to 2 bases, leaving 9 bases not matched to a gene. Germline V gene sequence: CDR1 SQVTM, CDR2 ANQGSEA.

The V and J genes are TRBV29-1 and TRBJ2-3; TRBD1 matches at 11 bases. The CDR3 length is 14 residues. The germline gives CDR1 SQVTM, CDR2 ANQGSEA. With V trimmed by 6 bases and J by 2 bases, 4 bases remained unmatched. CDR3 DNA sequence: TGCAGCGTAGGACAGGGGGCTCCCACAGATACGCAGTATTTT. Translating gives CSVGQGAPTDTQYF.

V is TRBV20-1 and J is TRBJ2-5, with D uncertain. The CDR3 spans 11 residues. V lost 4 bases to trimming and J lost 2 bases, with 5 bases between them. In germline, CDR1 is DFQATT, CDR2 SNEGSKA (reference sequence). CDR3 in amino acids: CSAKRQETQYF. The CDR3 bases are TGCAGTGCTAAGAGACAAGAGACCCAGTACTTC.

The chain joins TRBV28 to TRBJ2-7, with 9 positions matching TRBD1. Germline CDR1 reads MDHEN; CDR2 reads SYDVKM. The CDR3 extends over 14 amino acids. The ends lost 3 bases at V and 6 bases at J; junction bases unmatched: 6. The CDR3 region has the DNA TGTGCCAGCAGTTTGCCGGGACAGGGTCTCGAGCAGTACTTC. It is translated as CASSLPGQGLEQYF.

This chain joins TRBV25-1 and TRBJ2-7, with D possibly being TRBD2 (5 bases). The CDR3 has 12 residues. Germline CDR1 and CDR2: MGHDK and SYGVNS. V was clipped by 4 bases and J by 7 bases, with 11 bases between them. Written as DNA, the CDR3 is TGTGCCAGCAGTGGCCGACTACAAGAGCAGTACTTC. Its translation: CASSGRLQEQYF.

The V call is TRBV5-1, the J call TRBJ2-7; D gene unclear. V lost 0 bases and J lost 4, with 8 bases in between. CDR3 length equals 13 residues. Germline lookup yields CDR1 SGHRS and CDR2 YFSETQ. The CDR3 protein is CASSLGGGYEQYF. The CDR3 DNA sequence: TGCGCCAGCAGCTTGGGAGGTGGGTACGAGCAGTACTTC.